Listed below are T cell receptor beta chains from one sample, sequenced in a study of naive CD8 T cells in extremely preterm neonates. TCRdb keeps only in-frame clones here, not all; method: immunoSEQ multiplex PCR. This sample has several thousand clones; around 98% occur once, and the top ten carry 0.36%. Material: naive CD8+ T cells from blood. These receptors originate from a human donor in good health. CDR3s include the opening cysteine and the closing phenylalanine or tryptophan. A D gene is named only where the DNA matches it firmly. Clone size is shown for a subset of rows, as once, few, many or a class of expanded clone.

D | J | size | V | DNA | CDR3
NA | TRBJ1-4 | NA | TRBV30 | TGTGCCTGGAGTGTAGCAGAAAAACTGTTTTTT | CAWSVAEKLFF
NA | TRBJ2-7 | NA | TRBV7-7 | TGTGCTAGCAGCTTAGCGGCAGGGGACTACGAGCAGTACTTC | CASSLAAGDYEQYF
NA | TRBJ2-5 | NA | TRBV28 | TGTGCCAGCAGTCCGTTAGCGGCCCGTACGCAAGAGACCCAGTACTTC | CASSPLAARTQETQYF
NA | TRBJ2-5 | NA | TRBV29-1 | TGCAGTACTAGGCCAGGCCTAGCGGAGACCCAGTACTTC | CSTRPGLAETQYF
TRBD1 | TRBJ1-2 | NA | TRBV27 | TGTGCCATACGGACAGGACCAAACTATGGCTACACCTTC | CAIRTGPNYGYTF
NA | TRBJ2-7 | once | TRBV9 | TGTGCCAGCAGCGTAGGGGACGGGAGCTCCTACGAGCAGTACTTC | CASSVGDGSSYEQYF
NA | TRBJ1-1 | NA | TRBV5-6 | TGTGCCAGCAGCTTAGGGGGAATAAACACTGAAGCTTTCTTT | CASSLGGINTEAFF
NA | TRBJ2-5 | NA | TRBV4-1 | TGCGCCAGCAGCCAAGATGGGGACACCCAAGAGACCCAGTACTTC | CASSQDGDTQETQYF
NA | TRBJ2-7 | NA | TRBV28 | TGTGCCAGCAGGGTGGAGGGCTCGGGCGAGCAGTACTTC | CASRVEGSGEQYF
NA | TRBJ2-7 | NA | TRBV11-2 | TGTGCCAGCAGCTTGGGCACTCAATACTACGAGCAGTACTTC | CASSLGTQYYEQYF
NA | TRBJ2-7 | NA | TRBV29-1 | TGCAGCGTTGGGACCGGGGTCTCCTACGAGCAGTACTTC | CSVGTGVSYEQYF
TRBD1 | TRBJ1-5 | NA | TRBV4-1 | TGCGCCAGCAGCCAAGATAGACAGGGAGGTTTTAGCAATCAGCCCCAGCATTTT | CASSQDRQGGFSNQPQHF
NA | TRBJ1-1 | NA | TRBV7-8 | TGTGCCAGCAGCTTCTGGGCCGGGAATGAAGCTTTCTTT | CASSFWAGNEAFF
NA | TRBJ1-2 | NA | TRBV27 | TGTGCCAGCAGTAGGGGCGATGGGATTTACACCTTC | CASSRGDGIYTF
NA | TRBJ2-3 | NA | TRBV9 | TGTGCCAGCTCCCAAGTAGGGGCCGTTAGCACAGATACGCAGTATTTT | CASSQVGAVSTDTQYF
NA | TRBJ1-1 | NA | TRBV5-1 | TGCGCCAGCAGCCCACAGGGTCGCACTGAAGCTTTCTTT | CASSPQGRTEAFF
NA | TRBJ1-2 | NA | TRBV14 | TGTGCCAGCTCATGGACCATGGGCACAGGCCTTAACTATGGCTACACCTTC | CASSWTMGTGLNYGYTF
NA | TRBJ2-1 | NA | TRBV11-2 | TGTGCCAGCAGCTTGTCGTCGGTGGGGGCCGAATACAATGAGCAGTTCTTC | CASSLSSVGAEYNEQFF
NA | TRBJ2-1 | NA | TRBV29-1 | TGCAGCATTCCCTCCGGGTCCTCCTACAATGAGCAGTTCTTC | CSIPSGSSYNEQFF
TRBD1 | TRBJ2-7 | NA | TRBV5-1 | TGCGCCAGCAGAAACGGGGGACAGGGGGGGGCCTACGAGCAGTACTTC | CASRNGGQGGAYEQYF
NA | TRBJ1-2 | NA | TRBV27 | TGTGCCAGCAGTTTATTCCCGTCCAACTATGGCTACACCTTC | CASSLFPSNYGYTF
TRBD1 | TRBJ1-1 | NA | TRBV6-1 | TGTGCCAGCAGTAAAAAAACAGGGGGCCGGACTGAAGCTTTCTTT | CASSKKTGGRTEAFF
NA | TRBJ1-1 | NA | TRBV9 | TGTGCCAGCAGCGCCCCCAGGGGCGAACAGAGCACTGAAGCTTTCTTT | CASSAPRGEQSTEAFF
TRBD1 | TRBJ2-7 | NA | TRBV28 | TGTGCCAGCAGTTCCCTCATTTTGGGACAGGGCACCTACGAGCAGTACTTC | CASSSLILGQGTYEQYF
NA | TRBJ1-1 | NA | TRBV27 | TGTGCCAGCAGTTTACAGACGACATTCACTGAAGCTTTCTTT | CASSLQTTFTEAFF
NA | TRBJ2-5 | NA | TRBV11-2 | TGTGCCAGCAGCTTAACCCGGGCCCAGTACTTC | CASSLTRAQYF
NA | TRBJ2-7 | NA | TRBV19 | TGTGCCAGTAGTATAAGCGCAGGGGAGCTCTACGAGCAGTACTTC | CASSISAGELYEQYF
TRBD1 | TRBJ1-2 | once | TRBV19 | TGTGCCAGTAGTCTATACAGGGGGCATAACTATGGCCACACCTTC | CASSLYRGHNYGHTF
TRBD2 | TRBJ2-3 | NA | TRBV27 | TGTGCCAGCAGTGGGGGAGGGAGTGTGGATACGCAGTATTTT | CASSGGGSVDTQYF
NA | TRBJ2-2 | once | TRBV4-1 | TGCGCCAGCAGCCAGGGGGACAACGCGAACACCGGGGAGCTGTTTTTT | CASSQGDNANTGELFF
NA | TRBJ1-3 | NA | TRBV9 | TGTGCCAGCAGCGTAGACGGTAGCTCTGGAAACACCATATATTTT | CASSVDGSSGNTIYF
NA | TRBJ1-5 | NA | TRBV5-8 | TGTGCCAGCAGTCTGGAAACGGGGGGCAATCAGCCCCAGCATTTT | CASSLETGGNQPQHF
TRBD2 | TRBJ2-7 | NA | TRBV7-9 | TGTGCCAGCAGCGGGACTAGCGGGGGGGCGGGTAGGTACGAGCAGTACTTC | CASSGTSGGAGRYEQYF
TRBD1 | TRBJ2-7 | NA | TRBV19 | TGTGCCAGTAGTCCGGGACAGGGAGGTTTCGAGCAGTACTTC | CASSPGQGGFEQYF
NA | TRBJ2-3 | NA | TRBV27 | TGTGCCAGCACCCCAGGGGTTTTTAGCACAGATACGCAGTATTTT | CASTPGVFSTDTQYF
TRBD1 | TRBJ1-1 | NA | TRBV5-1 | TGCGCCAGCAGCCCAGGACAGGGGGGAAACACTGAAGCTTTCTTT | CASSPGQGGNTEAFF
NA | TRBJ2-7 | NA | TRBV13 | TGTGCCAGCAGCTTAGGTGCGGGCTACGAGCAGTACTTC | CASSLGAGYEQYF
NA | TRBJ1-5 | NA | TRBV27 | TGTGCCAACGGGTTTTCGGGGGGTACGCAGCCCCAGCATTTT | CANGFSGGTQPQHF
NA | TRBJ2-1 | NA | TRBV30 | TGTGCCTGGAGTGTCCTAGGTCTGGCAGATGAGCAGTTCTTC | CAWSVLGLADEQFF
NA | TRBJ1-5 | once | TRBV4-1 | TGCGCCAGCAGCCAAGCAACGGGTGATCAGCCCCAGCATTTT | CASSQATGDQPQHF
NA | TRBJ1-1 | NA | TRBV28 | TGTGCCAGCAGCCACCGGGGGGGGTGGACTGAAGCTTTCTTT | CASSHRGGWTEAFF
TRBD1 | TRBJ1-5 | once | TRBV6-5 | TGTGCCAGCAGAATGGGACAGGGAAATCAGCCCCAGCATTTT | CASRMGQGNQPQHF
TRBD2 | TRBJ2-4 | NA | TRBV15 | TGTGCCACCGGGGAAGAGGGCGGGGGAAACATTCAGTACTTC | CATGEEGGGNIQYF
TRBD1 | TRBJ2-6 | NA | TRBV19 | TGTGCCAGTACGACAGGGCTAGGGGCCAACGTCCTGACTTTC | CASTTGLGANVLTF
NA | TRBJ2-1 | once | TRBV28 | TGTGCCAGCAGTTTATTCTCGGCTAGCGTATACCCAACTAATGAGCAGTTCTTC | CASSLFSASVYPTNEQFF
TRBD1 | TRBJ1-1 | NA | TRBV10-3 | TGTGCCTCCCGACAGGGATCTGGGGGGATGAACACTGAAGCTTTCTTT | CASRQGSGGMNTEAFF
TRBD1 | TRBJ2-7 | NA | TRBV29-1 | TGCAGCGTTCCCACTCAGACAGGGGGCGAGCAGTACTTC | CSVPTQTGGEQYF
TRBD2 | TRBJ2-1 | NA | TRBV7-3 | TGTGCCAGCAGCTCCCTGGGCGGGGGGACCGACAATGAGCAGTTCTTC | CASSSLGGGTDNEQFF
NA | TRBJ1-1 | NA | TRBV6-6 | TGTGCCAGTTTACCGACAGCGAACACTGAAGCTTTCTTT | CASLPTANTEAFF
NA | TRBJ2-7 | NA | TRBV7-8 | TGTGCCAGCAGCTTAGTGTCGCGGACAAGGGACTCCTACGAGCAGTACTTC | CASSLVSRTRDSYEQYF
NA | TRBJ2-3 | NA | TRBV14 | TGTGCCAGCAGCCAAGATAGGCAGGGCACAGATACGCAGTATTTT | CASSQDRQGTDTQYF
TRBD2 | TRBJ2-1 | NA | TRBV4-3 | TGCGCCAGCAGCCAAGTCTATCCCGGACTAGAAAATGAGCAGTTCTTC | CASSQVYPGLENEQFF
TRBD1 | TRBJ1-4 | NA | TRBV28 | TGTGCCAGCAGTTTTTTAGGGGGCAGTGAAAAACTGTTTTTT | CASSFLGGSEKLFF
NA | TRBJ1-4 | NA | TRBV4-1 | TGCGCCAGCAGCCAAGATCGGTATCGAGGTGAAAAACTGTTTTTT | CASSQDRYRGEKLFF
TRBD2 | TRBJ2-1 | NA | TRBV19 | TGTGCCAGTAAACAGAAGCGGGGGGGATACAATGAGCAGTTCTTC | CASKQKRGGYNEQFF